These T cell receptor beta chains were read from a single sample in a study of blood T cell repertoires in COVID-19. Some clones are missing from TCRdb's copy, which holds only in-frame ones; the method was immunoSEQ multiplex PCR. The sample yields about 250,000 clones, over 70% seen once. What was sequenced was peripheral blood. The origin of the receptors is a middle-aged man with acute or convalescent COVID-19. CDR3s include the opening cysteine and the closing phenylalanine or tryptophan. The D gene is left open where the match is weak. Rows may omit the clone size; those that give it use once, few, many or a size class.

V gene	J gene	clone size	D gene	CDR3 protein	CDR3 DNA
TRBV30	TRBJ1-2	-	TRBD1	CAWGHRRDRGLGNYGYTF	TGTGCCTGGGGGCATAGAAGGGACAGGGGGCTTGGTAACTATGGCTACACCTTC
TRBV5-5	TRBJ1-6	-	-	CASSLIGTRYYNSPLHF	TGTGCCAGCAGCTTAATTGGAACGCGGTACTATAATTCACCCCTCCACTTT
TRBV28	TRBJ1-4	-	-	CASTTSRAPNNEKLFF	TGTGCCAGCACTACCAGCAGGGCCCCGAATAATGAAAAACTGTTTTTT
TRBV25-1	TRBJ2-3	once	-	CASSHQGSGTDTQYF	TGTGCCAGCAGCCACCAGGGGTCGGGCACAGATACGCAGTATTTT
TRBV30	TRBJ2-7	-	TRBD1	CAWNKDRVDEQYF	TGTGCCTGGAATAAGGACAGGGTTGACGAGCAGTACTTC
TRBV7-6	TRBJ2-2	-	TRBD1	CASSVAWTGGNTGELFF	TGTGCCAGCAGCGTGGCGTGGACAGGGGGCAACACCGGGGAGCTGTTTTTT
TRBV7-9	TRBJ2-3	-	-	CASSARRGRTSTDTQYF	TGTGCCAGCAGCGCCCGCAGGGGGAGGACTAGCACAGATACGCAGTATTTT
TRBV6-1	TRBJ2-7	-	TRBD2	CASSEMASGSHEQYF	TGTGCCAGCAGTGAAATGGCTAGCGGGTCCCACGAGCAGTACTTC
TRBV13	TRBJ2-2	-	TRBD2	CASSPYSGRELFF	TGTGCCAGCAGCCCATATAGCGGGAGGGAGCTGTTTTTT
TRBV12-5	TRBJ1-1	-	TRBD1	CASGLGTGMNTEAFF	TGTGCTAGTGGTTTGGGGACAGGGATGAACACTGAAGCTTTCTTT
TRBV10-3	TRBJ2-3	-	TRBD2	CAISVGTSASKADTQYF	TGTGCCATCAGTGTGGGGACTAGCGCGTCGAAGGCGGATACGCAGTATTTT
TRBV7-9	TRBJ2-1	few	-	CASSLQGGLYNEQFF	TGTGCCAGCAGCTTACAAGGCGGACTTTACAATGAGCAGTTCTTC
TRBV5-4	TRBJ2-7	once	-	CASSLASGFSYEQYF	TGTGCCAGCAGCTTGGCTTCAGGGTTCTCCTACGAGCAGTACTTC
TRBV6-5	TRBJ2-7	once	TRBD1	CASSRQGPYEQYF	TGTGCCAGCAGTCGACAGGGGCCGTACGAGCAGTACTTC
TRBV5-4	TRBJ2-1	-	TRBD1	CASSSPGQAHNEQFF	TGTGCCAGCAGCTCCCCGGGACAGGCCCACAATGAGCAGTTCTTC
TRBV19	TRBJ1-1	-	-	CASRPSADTEAFF	TGTGCCAGTAGACCCTCCGCGGACACTGAAGCTTTCTTT
TRBV5-1	TRBJ1-3	-	-	CASSPTVGNTIYF	TGCGCCAGCAGCCCGACAGTGGGAAACACCATATATTTT
TRBV7-3	TRBJ1-2	-	TRBD1	CASSCRTGPGYTF	TGTGCCAGCAGCTGTCGGACAGGGCCTGGCTACACCTTC
TRBV3-1/TRBV3-2	TRBJ2-2	-	-	CASSQGPIKATGELFF	TGTGCCAGCAGCCAAGGTCCGATCAAAGCGACCGGGGAGCTGTTTTTT
TRBV12-3/TRBV12-4	TRBJ2-7	few	TRBD2	CASSLRASGRKYF	TGTGCCAGCAGTTTAAGGGCTAGCGGGAGAAAGTACTTC
TRBV3-1/TRBV3-2	TRBJ2-1	many	TRBD2	CASSQAGLVSDEQFF	TGTGCCAGCAGCCAAGCGGGACTAGTAAGTGATGAGCAGTTCTTC
TRBV7-9	TRBJ2-7	-	-	CASSFPSREQYF	TGTGCCAGCAGCTTCCCCTCGCGCGAGCAGTACTTC
TRBV29-1	TRBJ1-2	-	-	CSVSRAGSSGYTF	TGCAGCGTCTCCCGGGCGGGGTCCTCTGGCTACACCTTC
TRBV28	TRBJ2-1	-	TRBD2	CASSETGTSGIFNEQFF	TGTGCCAGCAGCGAAACGGGAACTAGCGGGATCTTTAATGAGCAGTTCTTC
TRBV5-6	TRBJ2-5	-	-	CASSSLEVVQETQYF	TGTGCCAGCAGCTCTCTAGAGGTTGTACAAGAGACCCAGTACTTC
TRBV2	TRBJ1-2	few	-	CASSPLRERGYTF	TGTGCCAGCAGTCCCCTTAGGGAGAGGGGCTACACCTTC
TRBV19	TRBJ1-1	-	TRBD1	CASTRQGVNTEAFF	TGTGCCAGTACCAGACAGGGAGTGAACACTGAAGCTTTCTTT
TRBV5-1	TRBJ1-1	-	-	CASSLVANRVMNTEAFF	TGCGCCAGCAGCTTGGTGGCGAACAGGGTCATGAACACTGAAGCTTTCTTT
TRBV28	TRBJ1-2	-	TRBD1	CASKTGTGRGYTF	TGTGCCAGCAAAACTGGGACAGGAAGAGGCTACACCTTC
TRBV19	TRBJ2-1	-	TRBD2	CASSAKSGTLVPGLAANEQFF	TGTGCCAGTAGTGCCAAATCCGGGACGCTGGTACCGGGACTAGCGGCAAATGAGCAGTTCTTC
TRBV2	TRBJ1-5	-	-	CASSALTASNQPQHF	TGTGCCAGCAGTGCCCTAACAGCTAGCAATCAGCCCCAGCATTTT
TRBV6-6	TRBJ2-7	-	TRBD1	CASTDRGLSYEQYF	TGTGCCAGCACAGACAGGGGACTTAGCTACGAGCAGTACTTC
TRBV9	TRBJ2-3	few	TRBD1	CAGGTGPADTQYF	TGTGCCGGGGGGACAGGTCCGGCAGATACGCAGTATTTT
TRBV2	TRBJ1-4	-	-	CASRTPMEKLFF	TGTGCCAGCAGAACGCCTATGGAAAAACTGTTTTTT
TRBV29-1	TRBJ1-3	once	-	CSVEGGPGNTIYF	TGCAGCGTTGAAGGTGGGCCCGGAAACACCATATATTTT
TRBV5-8	TRBJ2-3	-	-	CASSGRQGTDTQYF	TGTGCCAGCAGCGGGAGGCAGGGTACAGATACGCAGTATTTT
TRBV30	TRBJ1-1	-	-	CAWSVRGNEAFF	TGTGCCTGGAGTGTAAGAGGCAATGAAGCTTTCTTT
TRBV2	TRBJ2-7	few	-	CASSVADEQYF	TGTGCCAGCAGTGTGGCGGACGAGCAGTACTTC
TRBV5-4	TRBJ1-2	-	-	CASSPTTGSVGYTF	TGTGCCAGCAGCCCGACCACAGGTTCCGTTGGCTACACCTTC
TRBV12-5	TRBJ1-4	-	TRBD1	CASGFGTELEKLFF	TGTGCTAGTGGTTTCGGGACAGAGCTTGAAAAACTGTTTTTT
TRBV18	TRBJ1-2	-	-	CASSPRRDQSSYGYTF	TGTGCCAGCTCCCCCCGGCGGGATCAGAGCTCCTATGGCTACACCTTC
TRBV13	TRBJ2-2	-	TRBD2	CASSPLAGVGTGELFF	TGTGCCAGCAGCCCCCTAGCGGGAGTTGGCACCGGGGAGCTGTTTTTT
TRBV2	TRBJ2-7	-	TRBD2	CASSVSGRGHEQYF	TGTGCCAGCAGTGTTAGCGGGAGGGGTCACGAGCAGTACTTC
TRBV5-6	TRBJ1-2	-	-	CASSLGPALALGYTF	TGTGCCAGCAGCCTAGGCCCGGCGTTAGCGCTTGGCTACACCTTC
TRBV28	TRBJ1-2	-	-	CASSLSQYGYTF	TGTGCCAGCAGTTTAAGCCAATATGGCTACACCTTC
TRBV29-1	TRBJ1-2	once	TRBD1	CSATDQGAGGYTF	TGCAGCGCCACCGACCAGGGGGCAGGAGGCTACACCTTC
TRBV6-5	TRBJ2-2	-	-	CASSYFLQGELFF	TGTGCCAGCAGTTACTTCCTCCAGGGTGAGCTGTTTTTT
TRBV20-1	TRBJ2-7	-	-	CSASTGTYEQYF	TGCAGTGCTAGTACAGGGACCTACGAGCAGTACTTC
TRBV5-1	TRBJ1-1	-	-	CASSLVAPSNTEAFF	TGCGCCAGCAGCTTGGTAGCACCTTCGAACACTGAAGCTTTCTTT
TRBV18	TRBJ1-4	-	-	CASSFGRDEKLFF	TGTGCCAGTTCGTTTGGGAGGGATGAAAAACTGTTTTTT
TRBV10-3	TRBJ1-5	-	-	CAISERGDQPQHF	TGTGCCATCAGTGAGCGGGGAGATCAGCCCCAGCATTTT
TRBV11-2	TRBJ1-2	-	-	CASSLVGAFNYGYTF	TGTGCCAGCAGCTTAGTTGGGGCTTTTAACTATGGCTACACCTTC
TRBV13	TRBJ1-5	once	TRBD1	CASSLGTGGNSNQPQHF	TGTGCCAGCAGCTTAGGGACAGGGGGAAATAGCAATCAGCCCCAGCATTTT
TRBV2	TRBJ1-1	-	-	CASTISWQNTEAFF	TGTGCCAGCACCATTTCTTGGCAGAACACTGAAGCTTTCTTT
TRBV7-8	TRBJ2-7	few	-	CASSLAGTGYEQYF	TGTGCCAGCAGCTTAGCTGGCACAGGCTACGAGCAGTACTTC
TRBV19	TRBJ1-2	-	-	CASSTLLTGAYGYTF	TGTGCCAGTAGTACTCTTCTTACAGGCGCCTATGGCTACACCTTC
TRBV7-9	TRBJ2-5	-	-	CASSLIPTPLQETQYF	TGTGCCAGCAGCTTAATCCCCACTCCCCTCCAAGAGACCCAGTACTTC
TRBV5-1	TRBJ1-2	-	-	CASSLGTGSNYGYTF	TGCGCCAGCAGCTTGGGGACGGGATCTAACTATGGCTACACCTTC
TRBV18	TRBJ2-7	once	-	CASSPRGQSAYEQYF	TGTGCCAGCTCACCCCGGGGTCAATCGGCCTACGAGCAGTACTTC